This TCR beta chain came from a study of siplizumab effects on memory and regulatory T cells. The method was immunoSEQ multiplex PCR; TCRdb's version includes in-frame clones alone and lacks a portion of them. The sample holds 65,000 to 90,000 clones; just over 90% are singletons and the top ten take about 4.5%. Germline loops: CDR1 MRHNA, CDR2 SNTAGT. Losses at the gene ends were 6 bases for V and 3 bases for J; bases not matched to a gene: 4. The CDR3 runs 15 residues. Comment on this clone: The identical CDR3 is also encoded by other nucleotide sequences in the sample.

This sequence joins TRBV6-4 and TRBJ2-3, with 12 bases identical to TRBD2. This TCR derives from a human donor in good health. The sample taken for sequencing was CD8+ T cells sorted from blood. This CDR3 is CASSPLAGGTDTQYF. The DNA for the CDR3 is TGTGCCAGCAGCCCTCTAGCGGGGGGGACAGATACGCAGTATTTT.